This passage covers 7 T cell receptor beta chains from one sample sequenced in a study of T cells in women clearing cervical HPV infection. The method was immunoSEQ multiplex PCR; TCRdb's version includes in-frame clones alone and lacks a portion of them. Listed are 20,000 to 30,000 clones; around 7.2% falls within the top ten. Sequenced: blood buffy coat. The origin of the receptors is a woman aged 18-70 years with a cervical HPV16 infection that either progressed to CIN3+ or cleared (not recorded which).

To note about this clone: Read sequence stops 3 residues before the CDR3 end, and the germline J gene provides the missing end. The chain carries TRBV12-3 or TRBV12-4 and TRBJ2-7; D is tentatively TRBD1 or TRBD2 (5 bases each). The CDR3 covers 15 residues. Trimming took 1 base from V and 1 from J, leaving 11 bases between them. The CDR3 reads CASSLGRGESYEQYF. Incomplete CDR3 DNA: TGTGCCAGCAGTTTAGGTAGGGGAGAGTCCTACGAG.

As regards this clone: Coverage ceases 3 residues before the CDR3 finishes, and the germline J gene fills in the end. V gene TRBV7-9 combines with J gene TRBJ1-2; tentative D call: TRBD1 (5 bases). Germline CDR1 is SEHNR and CDR2 is FQNEAQ (reference sequence). This CDR3 contains 15 residues. The CDR3 sequence is CASTPALRMGHDYTF. Incomplete CDR3 DNA: TGTGCCAGCACCCCGGCACTTCGGATGGGGCATGAC.

On this clone itself: The CDR3 end is not reached by the read, which stops 3 residues before it; the germline J gene fills it in. The chain recombines TRBV6-2 or TRBV6-3 with TRBJ2-7; the match to TRBD2 covers 11 bases. The CDR3 extends over 16 amino acids. V dropped 2 bases and J dropped 1; count of bases not matched to a gene: 4. The germline V gene has CDR1 MNHEY and CDR2 SVGEGT. The sequenced CDR3 bases are TGTGCCAGCAGTTACCCGGGACTAGCGGTATCCTACGAG. Translated: CASSYPGLAVSYE. The whole CDR3 sequence reads CASSYPGLAVSYEQYF.

As regards this clone: The read comes to an end 3 residues before the CDR3 does, leaving the germline J gene to fill in the end. The rearrangement joins TRBV2 to TRBJ2-5; D not resolved. Germline V lookup: CDR1 SNHLY, CDR2 FYNNEI. The V gene lost 6 bases and the J gene lost 4 bases, with 12 bases spanning the gap. This CDR3 is built from 13 residues. This CDR3 is CASRTDKAETQYF. Incomplete CDR3 DNA: TGTGCCAGCAGGACCGACAAGGCAGAGACC.

With regard to this clone: The sequenced fragment ends 3 residues before the CDR3 boundary, so the rest is inferred from the germline J gene. This chain joins TRBV5-6 and TRBJ1-3, with 9 bases lining up with TRBD1. CDR3 length: 14 amino acids. Germline CDR1 and CDR2: SGHDT and YYEEEE. Losses at the gene ends were 5 bases for V and 4 bases for J; bases not matched to a gene: 4. CDR3 sequence: CASRVTGGGNTIYF. The DNA read from the CDR3 is TGTGCCAGCAGGGTGACAGGGGGAGGAAACACC.

As concerns this clone: The CDR3 end falls 3 residues outside the read, so it is completed with the germline J gene. The chain uses TRBV11-3 and TRBJ2-1; 12 nucleotides agree with TRBD2. CDR3 size: 15 residues. Germline V CDR1 and CDR2: SGHNT, YENEEA. Unmatched junction bases numbered 4, after V lost 1 base and J lost 9 bases. The sequenced CDR3 bases are TGTGCCAGCAGCTTAGCACTAGCGGGAGGACGTGAG. Protein sequence: CASSLALAGGRE. The whole CDR3 is CASSLALAGGREQFF.

As concerns this clone: The observed sequence ends 3 residues before the CDR3 terminus, with the missing tail filled in from the germline J gene. This rearrangement joins TRBV12-5 to TRBJ1-5; TRBD1 might be the D (6 bases). The CDR3 contains 16 residues. V was pared by 1 base and J by 5 bases, with 15 bases between. Germline CDR1 is LGHNT and CDR2 is FRNRAP. Here the CDR3 reads CASGLEYYEGDQPQHF. CDR3 bases read: TGTGCTAGTGGTTTGGAGTATTATGAGGGGGATCAGCCC.